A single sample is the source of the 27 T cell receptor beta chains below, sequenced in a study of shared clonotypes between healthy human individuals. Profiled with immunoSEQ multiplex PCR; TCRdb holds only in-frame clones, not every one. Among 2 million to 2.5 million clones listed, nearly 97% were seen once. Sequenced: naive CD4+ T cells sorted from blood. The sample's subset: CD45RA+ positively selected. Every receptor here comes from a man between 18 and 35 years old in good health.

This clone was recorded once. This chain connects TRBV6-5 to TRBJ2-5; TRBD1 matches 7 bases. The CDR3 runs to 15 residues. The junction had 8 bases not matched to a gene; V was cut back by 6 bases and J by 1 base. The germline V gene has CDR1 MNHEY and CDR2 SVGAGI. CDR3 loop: CASSLTGVPQETQYF. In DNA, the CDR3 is TGTGCCAGCAGCCTAACAGGGGTTCCCCAAGAGACCCAGTACTTC.

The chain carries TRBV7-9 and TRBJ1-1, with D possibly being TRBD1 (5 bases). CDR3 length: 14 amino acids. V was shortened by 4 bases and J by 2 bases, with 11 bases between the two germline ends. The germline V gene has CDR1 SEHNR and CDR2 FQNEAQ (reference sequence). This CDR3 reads CASSSTDHNTEAFF. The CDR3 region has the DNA TGTGCCAGCAGCTCGACAGACCATAACACTGAAGCTTTCTTT.

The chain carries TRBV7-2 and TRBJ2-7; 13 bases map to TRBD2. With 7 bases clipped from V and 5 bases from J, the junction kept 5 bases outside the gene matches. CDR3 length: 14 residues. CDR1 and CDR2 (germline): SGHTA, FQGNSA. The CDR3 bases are TGTGCCAGCACCAGGACTAGCGGGAGTGACGAGCAGTACTTC. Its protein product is CASTRTSGSDEQYF. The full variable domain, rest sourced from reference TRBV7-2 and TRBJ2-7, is GAGVSQSPSNKVTEKGKDVELRCDPISGHTALYWYRQSLGQGLEFLIYFQGNSAPDKSGLPSDRFSAERTGGSVSTLTIQRTQQEDSAVYLCASTRTSGSDEQYFGPGTRLTVT.

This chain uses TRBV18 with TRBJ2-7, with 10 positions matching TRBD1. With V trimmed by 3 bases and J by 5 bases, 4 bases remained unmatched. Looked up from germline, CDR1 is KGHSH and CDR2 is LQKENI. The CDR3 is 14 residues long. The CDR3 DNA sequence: TGTGCCAGCTCACCCCCGACAGGGGGCCACGAGCAGTACTTC. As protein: CASSPPTGGHEQYF.

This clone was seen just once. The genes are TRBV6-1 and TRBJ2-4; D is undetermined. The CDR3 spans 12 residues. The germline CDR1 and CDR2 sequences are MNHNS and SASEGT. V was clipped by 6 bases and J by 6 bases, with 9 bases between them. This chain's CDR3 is CASRTAPNIQYF. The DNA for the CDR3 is TGTGCCAGCAGAACAGCTCCAAACATTCAGTACTTC.

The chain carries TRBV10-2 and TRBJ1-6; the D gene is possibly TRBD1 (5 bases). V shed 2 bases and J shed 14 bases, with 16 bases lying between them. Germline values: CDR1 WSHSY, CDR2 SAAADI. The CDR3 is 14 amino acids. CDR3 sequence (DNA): TGCGCCAGCAGTGAGCCGGGTAATGGGGGGGCCCTCCACTTT. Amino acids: CASSEPGNGGALHF.

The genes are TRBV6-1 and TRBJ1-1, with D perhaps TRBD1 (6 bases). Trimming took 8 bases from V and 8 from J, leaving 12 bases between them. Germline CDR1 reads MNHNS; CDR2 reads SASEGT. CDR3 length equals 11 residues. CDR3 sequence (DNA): TGTGCCAGCCAAGGGGGACTCGAAGCTTTCTTT. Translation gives CASQGGLEAFF.

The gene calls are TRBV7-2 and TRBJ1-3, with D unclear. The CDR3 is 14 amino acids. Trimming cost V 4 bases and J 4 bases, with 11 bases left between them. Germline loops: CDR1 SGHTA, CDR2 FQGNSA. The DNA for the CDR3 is TGTGCCAGCAGCTCCTCCACTCCAGGAAACACCATATATTTT. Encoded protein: CASSSSTPGNTIYF.

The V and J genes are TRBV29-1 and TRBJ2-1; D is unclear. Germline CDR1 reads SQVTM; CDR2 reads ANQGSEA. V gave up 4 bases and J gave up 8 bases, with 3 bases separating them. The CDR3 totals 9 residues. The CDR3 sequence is CSVGYEQFF. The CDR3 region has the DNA TGCAGCGTTGGATATGAGCAGTTCTTC.

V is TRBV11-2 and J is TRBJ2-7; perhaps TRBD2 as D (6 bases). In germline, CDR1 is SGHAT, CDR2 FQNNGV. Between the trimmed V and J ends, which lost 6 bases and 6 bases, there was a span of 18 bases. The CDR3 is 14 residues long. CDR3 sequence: CASSERVQLPEQYF. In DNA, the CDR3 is TGTGCCAGCAGTGAGCGGGTTCAGCTCCCCGAGCAGTACTTC.

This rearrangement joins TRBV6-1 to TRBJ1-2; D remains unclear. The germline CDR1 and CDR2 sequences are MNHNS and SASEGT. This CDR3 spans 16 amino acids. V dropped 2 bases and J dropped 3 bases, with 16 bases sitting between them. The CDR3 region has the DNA TGTGCCAGCAGTGAAAATCTAGGGTTTGGGGACTATGGCTACACCTTC. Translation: CASSENLGFGDYGYTF.

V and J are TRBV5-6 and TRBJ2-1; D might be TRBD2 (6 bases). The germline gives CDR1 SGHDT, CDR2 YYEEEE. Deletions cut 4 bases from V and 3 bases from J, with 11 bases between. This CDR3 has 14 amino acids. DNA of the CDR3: TGTGCCAGCAGCCCGGGGGTAGTCTACAATGAGCAGTTCTTC. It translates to CASSPGVVYNEQFF.

The CDR3 region has the DNA TGTGCCATCAGTGAGCAGACAGGGGGGACAGGGAACACTGAAGCTTTCTTT. As protein: CAISEQTGGTGNTEAFF. V usage is TRBV10-3 and J usage is TRBJ1-1; 9 bases fit TRBD1. Germline trimming cut 2 bases from V and 1 base from J; bases unmatched to any gene: 8. CDR1 is ENHRY and CDR2 is SYGVKD in the germline V gene. There are 17 residues in the CDR3.

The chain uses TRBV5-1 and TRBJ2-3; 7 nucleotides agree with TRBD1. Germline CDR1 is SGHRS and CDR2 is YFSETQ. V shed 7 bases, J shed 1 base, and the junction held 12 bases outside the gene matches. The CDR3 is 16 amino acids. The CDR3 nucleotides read TGCGCCAGCGGCGACGGCAGGGGGATCGGCACAGATACGCAGTATTTT. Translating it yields CASGDGRGIGTDTQYF. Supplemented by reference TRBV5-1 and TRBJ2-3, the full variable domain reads KAGVTQTPRYLIKTRGQQVTLSCSPISGHRSVSWYQQTPGQGLQFLFEYFSETQRNKGNFPGRFSGRQFSNSRSEMNVSTLELGDSALYLCASGDGRGIGTDTQYFGPGTRLTVL.

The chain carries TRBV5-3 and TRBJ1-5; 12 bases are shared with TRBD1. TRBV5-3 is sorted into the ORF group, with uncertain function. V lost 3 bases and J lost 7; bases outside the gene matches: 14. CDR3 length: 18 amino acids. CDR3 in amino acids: CARSSLPKGQGADQPQHF. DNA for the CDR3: TGTGCCAGAAGCTCGTTGCCGAAGGGACAGGGGGCCGACCAGCCCCAGCATTTT.

The CDR3 region is CAISARDPTGELFF. The CDR3, as DNA: TGTGCCATCAGCGCTCGGGACCCTACCGGGGAGCTGTTTTTT. J is TRBJ2-2 and V is TRBV10-3; D tentatively fits TRBD1 or TRBD2 (5 bases each). The CDR3 runs to 14 residues. The V gene's germline CDR1 is ENHRY and CDR2 SYGVKD. Trimming shortened V by 6 bases and J by 5 bases, and 13 bases separated the two germline ends.

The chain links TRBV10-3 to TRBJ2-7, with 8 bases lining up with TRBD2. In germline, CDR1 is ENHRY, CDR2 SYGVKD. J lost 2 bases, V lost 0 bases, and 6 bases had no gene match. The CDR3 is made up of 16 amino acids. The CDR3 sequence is CAISESNGGATYEQYF. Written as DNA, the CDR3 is TGTGCCATCAGTGAGTCGAACGGGGGGGCAACCTACGAGCAGTACTTC.

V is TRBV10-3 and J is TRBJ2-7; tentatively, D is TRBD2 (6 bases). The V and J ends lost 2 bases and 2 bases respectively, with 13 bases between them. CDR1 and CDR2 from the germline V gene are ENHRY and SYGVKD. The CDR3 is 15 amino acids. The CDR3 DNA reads TGTGCCATCAGTGAGCCGGTCCGGGGGACCTACGAGCAGTACTTC. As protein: CAISEPVRGTYEQYF.

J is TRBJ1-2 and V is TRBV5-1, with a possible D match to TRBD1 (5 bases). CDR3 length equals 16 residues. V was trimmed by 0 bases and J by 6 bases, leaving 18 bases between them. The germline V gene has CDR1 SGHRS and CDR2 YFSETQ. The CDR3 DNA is TGCGCCAGCAGCTTGGAAGGCCCTGACAGACACGATGGCTACACCTTC. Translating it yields CASSLEGPDRHDGYTF. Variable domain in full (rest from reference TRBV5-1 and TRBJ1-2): KAGVTQTPRYLIKTRGQQVTLSCSPISGHRSVSWYQQTPGQGLQFLFEYFSETQRNKGNFPGRFSGRQFSNSRSEMNVSTLELGDSALYLCASSLEGPDRHDGYTFGSGTRLTVV.

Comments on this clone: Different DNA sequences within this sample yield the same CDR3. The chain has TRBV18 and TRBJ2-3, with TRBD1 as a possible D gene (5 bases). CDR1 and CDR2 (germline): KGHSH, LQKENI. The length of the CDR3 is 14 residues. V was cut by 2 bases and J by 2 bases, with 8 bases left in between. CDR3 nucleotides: TGTGCCAGCTCACCAGGGGCTTCCACAGATACGCAGTATTTT. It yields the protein CASSPGASTDTQYF.

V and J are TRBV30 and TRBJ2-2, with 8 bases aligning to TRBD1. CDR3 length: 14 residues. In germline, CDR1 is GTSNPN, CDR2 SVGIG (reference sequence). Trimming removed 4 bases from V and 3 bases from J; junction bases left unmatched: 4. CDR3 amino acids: CAWTRDRYTGELFF. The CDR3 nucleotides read TGTGCCTGGACTCGGGACAGGTACACCGGGGAGCTGTTTTTT.

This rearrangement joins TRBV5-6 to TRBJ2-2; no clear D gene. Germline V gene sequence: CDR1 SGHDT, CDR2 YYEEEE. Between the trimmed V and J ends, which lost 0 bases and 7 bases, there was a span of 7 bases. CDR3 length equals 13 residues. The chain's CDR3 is CASSLVGIGELFF. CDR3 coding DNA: TGTGCCAGCAGCTTGGTAGGGATCGGGGAGCTGTTTTTT.

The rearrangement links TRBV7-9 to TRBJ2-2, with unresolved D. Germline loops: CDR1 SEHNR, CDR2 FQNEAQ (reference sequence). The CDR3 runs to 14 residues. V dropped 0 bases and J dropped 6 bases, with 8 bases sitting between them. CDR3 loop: CASSLAWTAGELFF. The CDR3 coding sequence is TGTGCCAGCAGCTTAGCGTGGACGGCCGGGGAGCTGTTTTTT.

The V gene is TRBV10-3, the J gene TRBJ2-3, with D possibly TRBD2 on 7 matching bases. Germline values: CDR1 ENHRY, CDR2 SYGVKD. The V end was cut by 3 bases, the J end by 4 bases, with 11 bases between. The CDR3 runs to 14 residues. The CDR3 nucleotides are TGTGCCATCAGTGAACGGGGGGCCCCAGATACGCAGTATTTT. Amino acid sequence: CAISERGAPDTQYF.

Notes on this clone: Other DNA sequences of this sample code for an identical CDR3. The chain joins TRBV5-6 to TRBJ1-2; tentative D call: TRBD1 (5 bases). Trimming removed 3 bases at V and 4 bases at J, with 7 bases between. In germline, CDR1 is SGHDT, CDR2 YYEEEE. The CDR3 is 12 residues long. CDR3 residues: CASSSDSYGYTF. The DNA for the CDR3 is TGTGCCAGCAGCTCCGACAGCTATGGCTACACCTTC.

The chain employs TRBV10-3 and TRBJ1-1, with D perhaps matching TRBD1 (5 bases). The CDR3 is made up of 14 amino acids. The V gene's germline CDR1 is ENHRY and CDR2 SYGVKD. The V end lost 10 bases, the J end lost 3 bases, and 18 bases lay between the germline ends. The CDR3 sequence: CATYRRVADTEAFF. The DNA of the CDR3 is TGTGCCACGTATCGCAGGGTGGCGGACACTGAAGCTTTCTTT.

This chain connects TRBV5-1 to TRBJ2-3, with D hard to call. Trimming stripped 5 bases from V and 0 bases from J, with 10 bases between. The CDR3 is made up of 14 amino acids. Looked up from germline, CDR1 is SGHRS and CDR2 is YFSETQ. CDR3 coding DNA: TGCGCCAGCAGAACCTACTCTAGCACAGATACGCAGTATTTT. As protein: CASRTYSSTDTQYF.